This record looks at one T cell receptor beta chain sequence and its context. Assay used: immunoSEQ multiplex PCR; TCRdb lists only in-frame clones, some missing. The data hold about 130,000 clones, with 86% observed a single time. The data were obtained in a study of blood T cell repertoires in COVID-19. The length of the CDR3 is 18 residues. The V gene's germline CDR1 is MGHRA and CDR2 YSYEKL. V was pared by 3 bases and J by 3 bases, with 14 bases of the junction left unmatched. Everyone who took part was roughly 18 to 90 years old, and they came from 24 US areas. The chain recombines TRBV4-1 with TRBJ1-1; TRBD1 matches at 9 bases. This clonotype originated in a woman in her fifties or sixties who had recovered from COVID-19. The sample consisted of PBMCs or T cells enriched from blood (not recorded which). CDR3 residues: CASSHVPGQGLGDTEAFF. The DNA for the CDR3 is TGCGCCAGCAGCCACGTCCCGGGACAGGGTTTGGGGGACACTGAAGCTTTCTTT.